This T cell receptor beta chain emerged from a study of vaccination effects on CD4 cells after COVID-19. Culture lasted roughly 9 days before CD4+ T cell isolation. It was two doses of either the BNT162b2 or mRNA-1273 vaccine that participants received. No vaccinee had earlier SARS-CoV-2 infection, and nucleocapsid antibodies were negative. Cultures got half-medium changes with IL-2 on days 3 and 7. There are a few counts of this clone. Its cognate antigen is unknown. Germline values: CDR1 MNHNS, CDR2 SASEGT. V was pared by 3 bases and J by 3 bases, with 12 bases between. This CDR3 has 14 residues. The method was immunoSEQ multiplex PCR; TCRdb's version includes in-frame clones alone and lacks a portion of them. This table holds fewer than 60,000 clones, about four fifths found once. General observations from the study: Marked clonal contraction was seen in infection- and vaccine-induced clones late after vaccination.

The chain couples TRBV6-1 to TRBJ2-7; possible D gene TRBD2, 7 bases. The TCR comes from a human donor who received a COVID-19 vaccine. The sample in question was CD4+ T cells from PBMCs cultured without peptide, obtained after COVID-19 vaccination. The CDR3 region has the DNA TGTGCCAGCAGTGACGCGGGGGCGATCTACGAGCAGTACTTC. Its translation: CASSDAGAIYEQYF.